This T cell receptor (beta chain) was retrieved from a study of lymphopenia after photon versus proton radiotherapy. The data were produced by immunoSEQ multiplex PCR, yet TCRdb's version contains in-frame clones alone and is incomplete. This sample has roughly 15,000 clones, with over 65% found just once. Notes on the study in general: Proton therapy kept repertoires fairly stable, unlike photons, which gained effector/memory cells.

Germline CDR1 and CDR2: SGHVS and FQNEAQ. The CDR3 extends over 12 amino acids. Trimming shortened V by 6 bases and J by 11 bases, and 16 bases separated the two germline ends. Of note for this clone: No antigen is known for it.

V and J are TRBV7-8 and TRBJ2-5; D unclear. The material sequenced was peripheral blood, taken from a patient treated with photon-based radiotherapy. This clonotype was obtained from a man between 50 and 59 years old with gastric cancer. CDR3 DNA: TGTGCCAGCAGTGCTACGGGTCGAGAGCAGTACTTC. This gives the protein CASSATGREQYF.